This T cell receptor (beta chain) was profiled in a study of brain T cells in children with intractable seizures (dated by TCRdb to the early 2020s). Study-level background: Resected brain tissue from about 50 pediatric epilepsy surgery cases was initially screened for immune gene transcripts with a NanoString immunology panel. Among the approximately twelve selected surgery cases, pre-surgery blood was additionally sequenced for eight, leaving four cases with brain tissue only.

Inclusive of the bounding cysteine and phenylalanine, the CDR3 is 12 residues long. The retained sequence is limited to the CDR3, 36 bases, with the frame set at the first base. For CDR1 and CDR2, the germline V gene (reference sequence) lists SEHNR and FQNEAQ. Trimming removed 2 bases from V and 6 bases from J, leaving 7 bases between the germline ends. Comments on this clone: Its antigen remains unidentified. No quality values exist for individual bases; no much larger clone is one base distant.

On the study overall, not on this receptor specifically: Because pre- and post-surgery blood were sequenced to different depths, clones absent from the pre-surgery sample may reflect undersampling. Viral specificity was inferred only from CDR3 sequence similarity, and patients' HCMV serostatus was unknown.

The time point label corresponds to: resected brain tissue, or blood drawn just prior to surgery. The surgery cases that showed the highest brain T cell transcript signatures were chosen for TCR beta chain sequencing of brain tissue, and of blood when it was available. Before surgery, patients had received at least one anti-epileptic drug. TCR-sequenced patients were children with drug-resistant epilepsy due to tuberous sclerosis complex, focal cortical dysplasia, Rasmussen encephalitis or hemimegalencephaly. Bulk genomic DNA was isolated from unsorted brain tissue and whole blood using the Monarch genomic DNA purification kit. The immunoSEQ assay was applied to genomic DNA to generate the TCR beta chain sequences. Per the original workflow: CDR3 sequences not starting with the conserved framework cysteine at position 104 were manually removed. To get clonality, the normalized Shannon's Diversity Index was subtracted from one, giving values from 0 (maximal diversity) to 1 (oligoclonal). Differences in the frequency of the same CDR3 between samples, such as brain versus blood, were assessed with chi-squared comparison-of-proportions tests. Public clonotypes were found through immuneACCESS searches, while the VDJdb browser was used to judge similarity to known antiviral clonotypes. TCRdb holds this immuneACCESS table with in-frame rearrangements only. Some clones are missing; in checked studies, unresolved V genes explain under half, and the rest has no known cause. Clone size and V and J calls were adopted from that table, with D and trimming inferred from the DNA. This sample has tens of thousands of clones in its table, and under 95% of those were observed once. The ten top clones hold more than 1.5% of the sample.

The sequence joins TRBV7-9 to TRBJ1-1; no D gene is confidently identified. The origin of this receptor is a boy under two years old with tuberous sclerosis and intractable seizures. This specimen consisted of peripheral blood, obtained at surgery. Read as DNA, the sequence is TGTGCCAGCAGCTTATCGATAGCTGAAGCTTTCTTT. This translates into CASSLSIAEAFF.